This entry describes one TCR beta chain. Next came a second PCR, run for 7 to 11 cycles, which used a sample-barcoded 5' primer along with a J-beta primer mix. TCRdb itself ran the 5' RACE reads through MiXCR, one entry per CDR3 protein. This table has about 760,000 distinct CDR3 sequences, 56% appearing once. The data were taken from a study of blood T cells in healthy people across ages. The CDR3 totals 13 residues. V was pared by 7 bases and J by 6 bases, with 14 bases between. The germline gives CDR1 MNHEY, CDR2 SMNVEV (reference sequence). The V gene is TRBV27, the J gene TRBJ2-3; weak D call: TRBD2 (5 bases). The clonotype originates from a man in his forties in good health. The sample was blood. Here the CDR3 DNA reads TGTGCCAGCACCCGGGGTCGGCGGGATACGCAGTATTTT. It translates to CASTRGRRDTQYF.